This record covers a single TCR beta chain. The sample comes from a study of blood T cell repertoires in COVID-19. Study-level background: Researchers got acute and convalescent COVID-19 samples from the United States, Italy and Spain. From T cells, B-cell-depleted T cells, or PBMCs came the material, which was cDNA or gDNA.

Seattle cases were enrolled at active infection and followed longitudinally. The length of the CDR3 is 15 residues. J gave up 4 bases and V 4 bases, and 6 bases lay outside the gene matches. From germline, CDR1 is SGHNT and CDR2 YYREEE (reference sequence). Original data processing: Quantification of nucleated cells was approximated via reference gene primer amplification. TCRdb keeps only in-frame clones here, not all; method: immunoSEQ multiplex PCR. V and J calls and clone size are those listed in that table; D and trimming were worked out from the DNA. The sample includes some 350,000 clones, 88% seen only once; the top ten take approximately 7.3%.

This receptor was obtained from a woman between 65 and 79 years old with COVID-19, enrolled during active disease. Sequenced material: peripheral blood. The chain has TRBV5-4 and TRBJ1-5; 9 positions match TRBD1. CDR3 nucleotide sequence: TGTGCCAGCAGCCGAGGACAGGGGCCGAATCAGCCCCAGCATTTT. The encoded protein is CASSRGQGPNQPQHF. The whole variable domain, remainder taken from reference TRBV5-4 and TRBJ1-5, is ETGVTQSPTHLIKTRGQQVTLRCSSQSGHNTVSWYQQALGQGPQFIFQYYREEENGRGNFPPRFSGLQFPNYSSELNVNALELDDSALYLCASSRGQGPNQPQHFGDGTRLSIL.